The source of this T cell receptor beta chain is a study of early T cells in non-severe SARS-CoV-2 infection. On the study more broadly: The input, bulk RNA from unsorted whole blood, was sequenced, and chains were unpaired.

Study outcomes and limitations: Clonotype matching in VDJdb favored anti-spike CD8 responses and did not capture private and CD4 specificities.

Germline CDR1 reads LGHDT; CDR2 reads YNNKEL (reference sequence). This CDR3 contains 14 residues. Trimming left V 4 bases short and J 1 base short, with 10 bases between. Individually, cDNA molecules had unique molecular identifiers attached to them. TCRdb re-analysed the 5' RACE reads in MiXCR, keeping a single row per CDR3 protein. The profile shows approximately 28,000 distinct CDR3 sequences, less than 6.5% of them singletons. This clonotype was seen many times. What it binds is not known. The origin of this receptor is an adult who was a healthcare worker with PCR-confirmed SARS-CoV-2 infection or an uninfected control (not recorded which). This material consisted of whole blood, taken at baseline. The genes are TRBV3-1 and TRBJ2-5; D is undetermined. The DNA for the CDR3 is TGTGCCAGCAGCCGGCGTAATTCCCAAGAGACCCAGTACTTC. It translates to CASSRRNSQETQYF.